This T cell receptor (beta chain) was found in a study of cytomegalovirus exposure and HLA in healthy donors. PCR amplification relied on 60 Vbeta primers (plus 13 Jbeta primers). Clones were read by immunoSEQ multiplex PCR, and TCRdb kept only the in-frame ones, dropping some. The sample yields some 120,000 clones, around 75% seen once. J lost 5 bases, V lost 5 bases, and 4 bases had no gene match. The CDR3 has 15 residues. Per germline, CDR1 LNHNV and CDR2 YYDKDF (reference sequence). This clonotype was obtained from a woman in her 50s in good health and CMV-seropositive. The source material was PBMCs. The J gene is TRBJ2-5, the V gene TRBV15, with 14 bases that match TRBD2. CDR3: CATSRRLAGGETQYF. CDR3 DNA sequence: TGTGCCACCAGCCGGAGACTAGCGGGGGGGGAGACCCAGTACTTC.